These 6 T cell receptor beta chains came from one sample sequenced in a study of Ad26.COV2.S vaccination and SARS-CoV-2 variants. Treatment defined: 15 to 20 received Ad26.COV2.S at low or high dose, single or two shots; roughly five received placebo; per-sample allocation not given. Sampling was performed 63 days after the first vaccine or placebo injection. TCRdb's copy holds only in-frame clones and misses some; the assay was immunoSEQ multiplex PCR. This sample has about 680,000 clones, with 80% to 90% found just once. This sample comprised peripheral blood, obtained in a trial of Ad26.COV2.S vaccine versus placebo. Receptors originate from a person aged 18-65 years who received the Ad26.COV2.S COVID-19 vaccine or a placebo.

This CDR3 reads CASSLAMENSPLHF. CDR3 DNA sequence: TGCGCCAGCAGCTTGGCAATGGAGAATTCACCCCTCCACTTT. The chain links TRBV5-1 to TRBJ1-6; D call uncertain. The V end lost 0 bases, the J end lost 7 bases, and 8 bases lay between the germline ends. Germline V CDR1 and CDR2: SGHRS, YFSETQ. The CDR3 has 14 residues.

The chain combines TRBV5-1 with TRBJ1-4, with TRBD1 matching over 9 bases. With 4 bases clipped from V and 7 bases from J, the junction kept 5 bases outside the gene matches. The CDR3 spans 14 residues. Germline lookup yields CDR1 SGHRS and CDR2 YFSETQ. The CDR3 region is CASSTGTGTEKLFF. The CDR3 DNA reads TGCGCCAGCAGCACCGGGACAGGGACTGAAAAACTGTTTTTT.

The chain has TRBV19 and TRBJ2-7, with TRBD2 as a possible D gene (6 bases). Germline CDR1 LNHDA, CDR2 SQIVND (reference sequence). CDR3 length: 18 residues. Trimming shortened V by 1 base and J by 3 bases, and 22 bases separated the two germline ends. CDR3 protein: CASSIGGTIAERYYEQYF. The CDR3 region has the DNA TGTGCCAGTAGTATAGGAGGGACCATAGCGGAGCGGTACTACGAGCAGTACTTC.

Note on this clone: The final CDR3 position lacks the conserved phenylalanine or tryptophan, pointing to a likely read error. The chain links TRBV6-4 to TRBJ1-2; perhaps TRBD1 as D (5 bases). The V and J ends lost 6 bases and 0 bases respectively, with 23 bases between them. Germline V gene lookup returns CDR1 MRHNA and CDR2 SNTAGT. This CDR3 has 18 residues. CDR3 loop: CASSEGAFGTKPNYGYTL. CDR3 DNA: TGTGCCAGCAGCGAAGGGGCCTTTGGGACCAAGCCTAACTATGGCTACACCCTC.

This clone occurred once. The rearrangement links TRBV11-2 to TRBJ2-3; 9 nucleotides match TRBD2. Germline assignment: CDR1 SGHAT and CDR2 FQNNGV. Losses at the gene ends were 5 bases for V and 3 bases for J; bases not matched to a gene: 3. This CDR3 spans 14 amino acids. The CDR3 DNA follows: TGTGCCAGCAGCCCGGGACTAGCAACAGATACGCAGTATTTT. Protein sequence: CASSPGLATDTQYF.

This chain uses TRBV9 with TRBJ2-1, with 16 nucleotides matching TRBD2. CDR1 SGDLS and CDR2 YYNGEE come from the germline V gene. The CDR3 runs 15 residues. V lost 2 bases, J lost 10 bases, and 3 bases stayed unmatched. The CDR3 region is CASSVAGLAGGEQFF. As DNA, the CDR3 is TGTGCCAGCAGCGTGGCGGGACTAGCGGGGGGGGAGCAGTTCTTC.